The rows below give T cell receptor beta chains drawn from one sample of a study of cytomegalovirus exposure and HLA in healthy donors. Sequencing was performed with immunoSEQ multiplex PCR; in TCRdb, only in-frame clones are kept and a portion is missing. The repertoire has roughly 97,000 clones, 60% to 80% of them found once; the top ten carry 5.8%. The sample comprised PBMCs. These receptor sequences come from a man aged 55 to 70 in good health and CMV-seropositive. The CDR3 runs from the conserved cysteine through the conserved F or W. Fields, in order: clone size, D gene, V gene, J gene, CDR3 DNA, CDR3 protein. The D gene is left open where the match is weak. Only some rows state a clone size, as once, few, many or a class for expanded clones.

>-|TRBD2|TRBV25-1|TRBJ2-1
TGTGCCAGCAGTGAAGGGTGGTGGGGAGGGAATGAGCAGTTCTTC
CASSEGWWGGNEQFF
>-|-|TRBV6-5|TRBJ1-4
TGTGCCAGCAGCCACAGGGCGGGTAATGAAAAACTGTTTTTT
CASSHRAGNEKLFF
>few|-|TRBV11-3|TRBJ2-5
TGTGCCAGCAGCTTACACGCGGCGGGAAAGACCCAGTACTTC
CASSLHAAGKTQYF
>-|TRBD2|TRBV4-2|TRBJ2-7
TGTGCCAGCAGCCAAGAGAACCGAGCGGGGGGGTCGTACGAGCAGTACTTC
CASSQENRAGGSYEQYF
>-|TRBD1|TRBV11-2|TRBJ1-5
TGTGCCAGCAGCTCGGGACAGGGTAATCAGCCCCAGCATTTT
CASSSGQGNQPQHF
>once|-|TRBV5-6|TRBJ2-3
TGTGCCAGCAGCTTGGTAGGCACAGATACGCAGTATTTT
CASSLVGTDTQYF
>-|-|TRBV19|TRBJ2-5
TGTGCCAGTAGTCCCCCTTCCGAGACCCAGTACTTC
CASSPPSETQYF
>few|TRBD1|TRBV10-1|TRBJ1-1
TGCGCCAGCAATCGGACAGGATCGCACTTCACTGAAGCTTTCTTT
CASNRTGSHFTEAFF
>-|-|TRBV2|TRBJ2-5
TGTGCCAGCAGCCCTGGGTGGGGGGAGAATCGGGAGACCCAGTACTTC
CASSPGWGENRETQYF
>-|-|TRBV14|TRBJ1-1
TGTGCCAGCAGCCAGTGGCCGGGGTGGTACACTGAAGCTTTCTTT
CASSQWPGWYTEAFF
>-|-|TRBV19|TRBJ2-6
TGTGCCAGTAGTATGGGGCAGCCCTCTGGGGCCAACGTCCTGACTTTC
CASSMGQPSGANVLTF
>-|-|TRBV7-9|TRBJ2-7
TGTGCCAGCAGCTTAGTATCCCGAGAACCCTACGAGCAGTACTTC
CASSLVSREPYEQYF
>-|-|TRBV7-2|TRBJ2-7
TGTGCCAGCAGACCGGACAGCGGCGAGCAGTACTTC
CASRPDSGEQYF
>-|TRBD1|TRBV19|TRBJ1-4
TGTGCCAGTAGTCCCCGAACCGGGACAGGGGAAAAACTGTTTTTT
CASSPRTGTGEKLFF
>-|TRBD2|TRBV4-2|TRBJ2-5
TGTGCCAGCAGCCAAGGGGAGGGACCCATGGAGACCCAGTACTTC
CASSQGEGPMETQYF
>-|-|TRBV6-4|TRBJ1-2
TGTGCCAGCAAACCAAATGATCTCGGCTATGGCTACACCTTC
CASKPNDLGYGYTF
>-|-|TRBV28|TRBJ2-3
TGTGCCAGCAGTTTGTCCGGGGATCAAGATACGCAGTATTTT
CASSLSGDQDTQYF
>-|TRBD2|TRBV7-9|TRBJ2-3
TGTGCCAGCAGCCTCTCGGGGGGAACTAGCACAGATACGCAGTATTTT
CASSLSGGTSTDTQYF
>-|TRBD1|TRBV4-3|TRBJ1-4
TGCGCCAGCAGCCAAGGACAGGGGATGGGAAAACTGTTTTTT
CASSQGQGMGKLFF
>few|-|TRBV6-1|TRBJ2-2
TGTGCCAGCAGTTATCGGCCGGGCGGGGAGCTGTTTTTT
CASSYRPGGELFF
>-|-|TRBV18|TRBJ1-3
TGTGCCAGCTCCCCGAGCGGGATCTCTGGAAACACCATATATTTT
CASSPSGISGNTIYF
>-|-|TRBV7-2|TRBJ2-5
TGTGCCAGCAGCTTTCAGTTCCGAGAGACCCAGTACTTC
CASSFQFRETQYF
>-|TRBD1|TRBV10-2|TRBJ1-3
TGCGCCACCTCGACAGGGACCTCTGGAAACACCATATATTTT
CATSTGTSGNTIYF
>-|TRBD1|TRBV19|TRBJ1-1
TGTGCCAGCAACCGACGGGACAGCTACACTGAAGCTTTCTTT
CASNRRDSYTEAFF
>-|TRBD1|TRBV5-6|TRBJ2-3
TGTGCCAGCAGTAGGACAGGGTTTAGCACAGATACGCAGTATTTT
CASSRTGFSTDTQYF
>once|TRBD1|TRBV11-1|TRBJ1-1
TGTGCCAGCAGCCCCAGGACAGGGGGCCAAGCTTTCTTT
CASSPRTGGQAFF
>few|-|TRBV27|TRBJ2-3
TGTGCCAGCAGGACTAGCACAGATACGCAGTATTTT
CASRTSTDTQYF
>few|-|TRBV7-6|TRBJ1-2
TGTGCCAGCAGCTACGGCGGGGGGAGTGAAGGCTACACCTTC
CASSYGGGSEGYTF
>-|TRBD1|TRBV2|TRBJ1-6
TGTGCCAGCAGTGTCGGGACAGCCAATTCACCCCTCCACTTT
CASSVGTANSPLHF
>-|-|TRBV30|TRBJ1-5
TGTGCCTGGAGTACAACTAGCAATCAGCCCCAGCATTTT
CAWSTTSNQPQHF
>-|-|TRBV27|TRBJ1-1
TGTGCCAGCAGCAGGGGCACTGAAGCCTTCTTT
CASSRGTEAFF
>large|TRBD1|TRBV6-5|TRBJ2-5
TGTGCCAGCAAACCCCTTGCCGGGACAGGGGTTACCCAGTACTTC
CASKPLAGTGVTQYF
>-|-|TRBV25-1|TRBJ2-7
TGTGCCAGCAGTGGACTAGACGAGCAGTACTTC
CASSGLDEQYF
>-|TRBD1|TRBV6-5|TRBJ1-1
TGTGCCAGCAGGGGACAGATGAATACTGAAGCTTTCTTT
CASRGQMNTEAFF
>-|-|TRBV5-1|TRBJ2-5
TGCGCCAGCAGCTTAACGTTACTTCAAGAGACCCAGTACTTC
CASSLTLLQETQYF
>-|TRBD2|TRBV6-5|TRBJ2-2
TGTGCCAGCCGCCCGGGGGGGAACACCGGGGAGCTGTTTTTT
CASRPGGNTGELFF
>-|TRBD2|TRBV7-9|TRBJ2-5
TGTGCCAGCAGCGGAGGAACCCCTAGCGGGGGCCTCCGGGGGACCCAGTACTTC
CASSGGTPSGGLRGTQYF
>-|-|TRBV29-1|TRBJ1-2
TGCAGCGTTGTAGGGGGGCGCGGGGGCTATGGCTACACCTTC
CSVVGGRGGYGYTF
>-|TRBD1|TRBV5-8|TRBJ2-2
TGTGCCAGCAGCCCGGGACAGGGGTTCACCGGGGAGCTGTTTTTT
CASSPGQGFTGELFF
>-|-|TRBV18|TRBJ2-7
TGTGCCAGCTCACCCCAGACAGGTTCCTACGAGCAGTACTTC
CASSPQTGSYEQYF
>-|-|TRBV14|TRBJ1-1
TGTGCCAGCAGCCCCCGGGGATGGCGGTCTGGTGAAGCTTTCTTT
CASSPRGWRSGEAFF
>-|-|TRBV6-6|TRBJ2-7
TGTGCCTGCCAGGGATCGTCTGACGAGCAGTACTTC
CACQGSSDEQYF
>-|-|TRBV29-1|TRBJ2-3
TGCAGCGCCCGGGGAACAGATACGCAGTATTTT
CSARGTDTQYF
>-|TRBD1|TRBV11-2|TRBJ2-7
TGTGCCAGCAGCCAAGAGACAGGGGGGTCCTACGAGCAGTACTTC
CASSQETGGSYEQYF
>once|-|TRBV18|TRBJ2-7
TGTGCCAGCTCACATAGGGACAAAACCTACGAGCAGTACTTC
CASSHRDKTYEQYF
>-|-|TRBV5-1|TRBJ1-4
TGCGCCAGCAGAGACCCCGGCGGAAATGAAAAACTGTTTTTT
CASRDPGGNEKLFF
>once|-|TRBV21-1|TRBJ1-5
TGTGCCAGCAAAGTTGGAGGGGCGAGCAATCAGCCCCAGCATTTT
CASKVGGASNQPQHF
>-|TRBD1|TRBV5-1|TRBJ1-5
TGCGCCAGCAGCTTGGCCCCAGGGGGCTTGGGGCCCCAGCATTTT
CASSLAPGGLGPQHF
>-|TRBD1|TRBV7-7|TRBJ2-1
TGTGCCAGCAGCTTAGGTAACAGGGGGCTGGAGGATGAGCAGTTCTTC
CASSLGNRGLEDEQFF
>-|-|TRBV7-2|TRBJ1-2
TGTGCCAGCACCCGGGTAGGGTCTCGGACAGAGGACTATGGCTACACCTTC
CASTRVGSRTEDYGYTF
>-|TRBD1|TRBV5-1|TRBJ2-3
TGCGCCAGCAGCTTGGTTGGACAGGTCCATAGGCCAGATACGCAGTATTTT
CASSLVGQVHRPDTQYF
>-|-|TRBV10-1|TRBJ1-5
TGCGCCAGCTCGACGGGGGGTGGGCAGCCCCAGCATTTT
CASSTGGGQPQHF
>-|-|TRBV7-2|TRBJ2-7
TGTGCCAGCAGCTACGGGCCAGGGGACTACGAGCAGTACTTC
CASSYGPGDYEQYF